Reported below is one T cell receptor (beta chain). Antigen unknown. This entry belongs to a study of cytotoxic CD8 clonotypes in ibrutinib-treated CLL. Study background: Timing of response sample collection was a median around 13 months after treatment start, with a range of 6 to 36. Findings and limits, study-wide: Baseline levels were approached again at progression, after clonality had risen at ibrutinib response. Timing of sampling differed between sustained-remission and progressing patients.

V lost 1 base to trimming and J lost 0 bases, with 22 bases between them. CDR1 and CDR2 from the germline V gene are LGHNA and YSLEER. The CDR3 runs to 20 residues. Produced via immunoSEQ multiplex PCR; TCRdb's table is partial and in-frame only. The sample lists around 300,000 clones; roughly 80% were seen once. Here the sequenced sample was PBMCs, taken before ibrutinib treatment. This receptor was identified in a human donor with chronic lymphocytic leukemia. The chain recombines TRBV4-3 with TRBJ2-4, with D possibly TRBD1 on 6 matching bases. CDR3 DNA sequence: TGCGCCAGCAGCCAAGCAGATCCAGGGGTTTCACCATCAGCCAAAAACATTCAGTACTTC. Its protein is CASSQADPGVSPSAKNIQYF.